This T cell receptor beta chain was sequenced during a study of blood T cells in healthy people across ages. Study-level findings and limits: Researchers deemed the diversity estimates from one million T cells underestimates. Comparison with aged donors showed that long-lived donors had more naive CD4+ cells and higher diversity.

Germline V gives CDR1 SGHRS, CDR2 YFSETQ. After removal of 4 bases from V and 3 bases from J, the junction contained 3 bases not matched to a gene. The CDR3 is 15 residues long. As regards this clonotype: What it binds is unknown.

Using a J-beta primer mix together with a sample-barcoded 5' primer, a second PCR was run for about 7 to 12 cycles. TCRdb re-derived calls from the 5' RACE reads in MiXCR, one entry per CDR3 protein. The repertoire holds around 800,000 distinct CDR3 sequences, with about 53% as singletons. Each sample used at least 7 million PBMCs. The chain couples TRBV5-1 to TRBJ2-7; 14 bases line up with TRBD2. This clonotype was sampled from a man aged 80 or over in good health. Sequenced material: blood. CDR3 DNA: TGCGCCAGCAGCAAGACTAGCGGGGGGGTCTACGAGCAGTACTTC. It codes for CASSKTSGGVYEQYF.